This passage covers 32 T cell receptor beta chains from one sample sequenced in a study of blood T cell repertoires in COVID-19. Method: immunoSEQ multiplex PCR; TCRdb's copy keeps in-frame clones and lacks some. The table has roughly 310,000 clones, about 92% seen once. Sequencing used PBMCs or T cells enriched from blood (not recorded which). The source of these receptors is a man in his sixties who had recovered from COVID-19.

The rearrangement joins TRBV7-2 to TRBJ1-1; D uncertain. Germline CDR1 SGHTA, CDR2 FQGNSA. The CDR3 loop spans 16 amino acids. V was clipped by 5 bases and J by 4 bases, with 20 bases between them. This CDR3 reads CASSPLKRVQATEAFF. The CDR3 coding sequence is TGTGCCAGCAGCCCTCTCAAGCGGGTTCAGGCCACTGAAGCTTTCTTT.

V is TRBV4-1 and J is TRBJ1-5; 10 bases agree with TRBD1. V was clipped by 1 base and J by 7 bases; unmatched bases: 7. Germline V gives CDR1 MGHRA, CDR2 YSYEKL. The CDR3 has 16 residues. In DNA form, the CDR3 reads TGCGCCAGCAGCCAAGTAAGACAGGGGGCGAGACAGCCCCAGCATTTT. Its protein is CASSQVRQGARQPQHF.

This clone showed up just a few times. The J gene is TRBJ2-2, the V gene TRBV4-1, with TRBD2 matching over 8 bases. V gave up 5 bases and J gave up 5 bases; unmatched junction bases: 7. This CDR3 spans 15 amino acids. CDR1 is MGHRA and CDR2 is YSYEKL in the germline V gene. The CDR3 DNA reads TGCGCCAGCAGCAGAAGCGGGAGTTCGACCGGGGAGCTGTTTTTT. Translation: CASSRSGSSTGELFF.

V and J are TRBV11-3 and TRBJ2-7; D ambiguous. V dropped 2 bases and J dropped 2 bases, with 7 bases sitting between them. Germline-derived CDR1 and CDR2 are SGHNT and YENEEA. CDR3 length: 13 residues. For the CDR3, the DNA is TGTGCCAGCAGCTTAAGACAAACCTACGAGCAGTACTTC. Encoded protein: CASSLRQTYEQYF.

In its sample, this clone was seen a few times. This chain joins TRBV4-1 and TRBJ1-2; 10 bases are a match to TRBD1. Per the germline V gene, CDR1 is MGHRA and CDR2 is YSYEKL. V was pared by 4 bases and J by 1 base, with 3 bases of the junction left unmatched. This CDR3 is 15 amino acids long. CDR3 nucleotides: TGCGCCAGCAGCCCGGGGACAGGGGATAACTATGGCTACACCTTC. It specifies CASSPGTGDNYGYTF.

This clone was detected only a few times. The CDR3 DNA reads TGTGCCATCAGGATGGGACAGGGTGGCGTGCAGTACTTC. Its protein is CAIRMGQGGVQYF. The genes are TRBV10-3 and TRBJ2-7, with 9 bases identical to TRBD1. Per the germline V gene, CDR1 is ENHRY and CDR2 is SYGVKD. This CDR3 contains 13 residues. V lost 6 bases and J lost 9; bases outside the gene matches: 9.

The V call is TRBV2, the J call TRBJ2-7; perhaps TRBD1 as D (5 bases). The CDR3 covers 13 residues. CDR1 is SNHLY and CDR2 is FYNNEI in the germline V gene. With 7 bases removed from V and 7 bases from J, the gap between germline ends came to 17 bases. The CDR3 nucleotides are TGTGCCAGCATTGGGGCCCAAGGGGAAGAGCAGTACTTC. Protein product: CASIGAQGEEQYF.

V and J are TRBV15 and TRBJ2-1; tentatively, D is TRBD2 (6 bases). Deletions cut 4 bases from V and 7 bases from J, with 20 bases between. Germline V CDR1 and CDR2: LNHNV, YYDKDF (reference sequence). The CDR3 is 16 residues long. The CDR3 region is CATSTAEGGRGNEQFF. CDR3 nucleotide sequence: TGTGCCACCAGCACGGCGGAGGGAGGTAGGGGTAATGAGCAGTTCTTC.

Note on this clone: Its ends do not fully match the called genes, so a read error is possible. This chain uses TRBV29-1 with TRBJ2-5, with no clear D. The length of the CDR3 is 10 residues. Per the germline V gene, CDR1 is SQVTM and CDR2 is ANQGSEA. This CDR3 reads CSDELITQYF. CDR3 DNA: TGCAGCGATGAACTAATAACCCAGTACTTC. The complete variable domain, with remaining parts taken from reference TRBV29-1 and TRBJ2-5, reads SAVISQKPSRDICQRGTSLTIQCQVDSQVTMMFWYRQQPGQSLTLIATANQGSEATYESGFVIDKFPISRPNLTFSTLTVSNMSPEDSSIYLCSDELITQYFGPGTRLLVL.

This clone was detected only a few times. The chain recombines TRBV5-1 with TRBJ2-5; TRBD2 aligns across 12 bases. The germline gives CDR1 SGHRS, CDR2 YFSETQ. This CDR3 is 15 amino acids long. V gave up 3 bases and J gave up 5 bases; unmatched junction bases: 5. CDR3 bases: TGCGCCAGCAGCTCACTAGCGGGAGGTGCGGAGACCCAGTACTTC. It yields the protein CASSSLAGGAETQYF.

This clone was found once. This chain connects TRBV5-8 to TRBJ2-1; 10 nucleotides match TRBD2. The junction had 5 bases not matched to a gene; V was cut back by 4 bases and J by 7 bases. The CDR3 covers 14 residues. Germline CDR1 SGHTS, CDR2 YDEGEE. The CDR3 protein is CASSTGLARNEQFF. In nucleotides, the CDR3 is TGTGCCAGCAGCACGGGACTAGCGAGAAATGAGCAGTTCTTC.

The chain uses TRBV6-6 and TRBJ2-1; TRBD2 matches at 10 bases. Per germline, CDR1 MNHNY and CDR2 SVGAGI (reference sequence). The length of the CDR3 is 15 residues. V trimming: 6 bases; J trimming: 5 bases; junction bases outside the gene matches: 7. The CDR3 region is CASRVTSGSNNEQFF. CDR3 nucleotide sequence: TGTGCCAGCAGGGTGACTAGCGGGTCCAACAATGAGCAGTTCTTC.

The chain has TRBV4-1 and TRBJ1-2; unclear D gene. This CDR3 comprises 14 residues. Trimming pared 0 bases from V and 3 bases from J, leaving 8 bases between. Germline V CDR1 and CDR2: MGHRA, YSYEKL. DNA of the CDR3: TGCGCCAGCAGCCAAGAGGCGCGGCACTATGGCTACACCTTC. It encodes CASSQEARHYGYTF.

This rearrangement joins TRBV4-1 to TRBJ2-5; the match to TRBD2 covers 7 bases. The J segment lost 7 bases and the V segment lost 4 bases, leaving 6 bases of the junction unmatched. The CDR3 has 13 residues. CDR1 and CDR2 (germline): MGHRA, YSYEKL. Written as DNA, the CDR3 is TGCGCCAGCAGCCCACTTCTAGCGGCGACCCAGTACTTC. Translation: CASSPLLAATQYF.

V and J are TRBV9 and TRBJ2-1; possibly TRBD2 for D (5 bases). This CDR3 has 15 amino acids. The germline V gene encodes CDR1 SGDLS and CDR2 YYNGEE. V lost 3 bases to trimming and J lost 5 bases, with 15 bases between them. This chain's CDR3 is CASSAPGGRNNEQFF. The CDR3 DNA reads as TGTGCCAGCAGCGCACCCGGCGGGCGAAACAATGAGCAGTTCTTC.

There are a few counts of this clone. The chain uses TRBV5-1 and TRBJ2-7, with 9 bases aligning to TRBD1. The CDR3 totals 15 residues. V was clipped by 4 bases and J by 3 bases; unmatched bases: 8. Germline-derived CDR1 and CDR2 are SGHRS and YFSETQ. CDR3 loop: CASSPEGDRVYEQYF. The DNA of the CDR3 is TGCGCCAGCAGCCCCGAGGGGGACAGGGTCTACGAGCAGTACTTC.

The chain has TRBV13 and TRBJ2-1, with D perhaps TRBD1 (6 bases). This CDR3 contains 14 residues. Trimming left V 5 bases short and J 9 bases short, with 17 bases between. Germline CDR1 and CDR2: PRHDT and FYEKMQ (reference sequence). This chain's CDR3 is CASSPSSRGGEQFF. The DNA of the CDR3 is TGTGCCAGCAGCCCCAGCTCCAGGGGCGGTGAGCAGTTCTTC.

The chain links TRBV3-1 (or the pseudogene TRBV3-2) to TRBJ2-1, with 10 positions matching TRBD1. The length of the CDR3 is 15 residues. CDR1 and CDR2 (germline): LGHDT, YNNKEL (reference sequence). Trimming at V came to 1 base and at J to 6 bases, leaving 3 bases not matched to a gene. Here the CDR3 DNA reads TGTGCCAGCAGCCAAGTTGGACAGGGGGGCAATGAGCAGTTCTTC. Translation: CASSQVGQGGNEQFF.

V and J are TRBV12-3 or TRBV12-4 and TRBJ1-5; D is ambiguous. V was shortened by 3 bases and J by 2 bases, with 5 bases between the two germline ends. The CDR3 length is 13 residues. In nucleotides, the CDR3 is TGTGCCAGCAGTTTCAAGCGCAATCAGCCCCAGCATTTT. Translating it yields CASSFKRNQPQHF.

The V gene is TRBV5-6, the J gene TRBJ1-5; D uncertain. The ends were cut back, 1 base at V and 5 bases at J, with 4 bases in the middle. In germline, CDR1 is SGHDT, CDR2 YYEEEE. The CDR3 has 12 amino acids. The CDR3 region has the DNA TGTGCCAGCAGCTTGCCAGATCAGCCCCAGCATTTT. Amino acid sequence: CASSLPDQPQHF.

A few counts support this clone. This chain uses TRBV19 with TRBJ2-3, with 9 nucleotides matching TRBD2. The germline V gene encodes CDR1 LNHDA and CDR2 SQIVND (reference sequence). The trim removed 1 base at V and 4 bases at J, leaving 6 bases unmatched. The CDR3 has 16 amino acids. The CDR3 DNA follows: TGTGCCAGTAGTATAGGCCTAGCGGGAACCTCAGATACGCAGTATTTT. Translated: CASSIGLAGTSDTQYF.

J is TRBJ2-5 and V is TRBV5-1, with 9 bases identical to TRBD2. Unmatched junction bases numbered 6, after V lost 4 bases and J lost 2 bases. The CDR3 runs 15 residues. Per the germline V gene, CDR1 is SGHRS and CDR2 is YFSETQ. CDR3 nucleotides: TGCGCCAGCAGCCTTGGACTAGCGTTTCAAGAGACCCAGTACTTC. The encoded protein is CASSLGLAFQETQYF. The complete variable domain, with remaining parts taken from reference TRBV5-1 and TRBJ2-5, reads KAGVTQTPRYLIKTRGQQVTLSCSPISGHRSVSWYQQTPGQGLQFLFEYFSETQRNKGNFPGRFSGRQFSNSRSEMNVSTLELGDSALYLCASSLGLAFQETQYFGPGTRLLVL.

V usage is TRBV6-6 and J usage is TRBJ2-1, with unresolved D. This CDR3 has 12 amino acids. Germline assignment: CDR1 MNHNY and CDR2 SVGAGI (reference sequence). Between the trimmed V and J ends, which lost 2 bases and 8 bases, there was a span of 7 bases. This chain's CDR3 is CASSYPGYEQFF. DNA of the CDR3: TGTGCCAGCAGTTACCCCGGGTATGAGCAGTTCTTC.

The J gene is TRBJ2-7, the V gene TRBV9, with D possibly being TRBD1 (5 bases). In germline, CDR1 is SGDLS, CDR2 YYNGEE. V was pared by 0 bases and J by 2 bases, with 12 bases between. CDR3 length equals 15 residues. The CDR3 DNA follows: TGTGCCAGCAGCGTAGATGGTGCAGGGACCTACGAGCAGTACTTC. Residues: CASSVDGAGTYEQYF.

The V and J genes are TRBV7-9 and TRBJ1-1; TRBD1 might be the D (6 bases). The CDR3 consists of 13 residues. Germline V CDR1 and CDR2: SEHNR, FQNEAQ (reference sequence). Deletions cut 4 bases from V and 8 bases from J, with 14 bases between. The CDR3, as DNA: TGTGCCAGCAGCTCGGTCAGGGGCGGGGAAGCTTTCTTT. Translated: CASSSVRGGEAFF.

This chain joins TRBV29-1 and TRBJ2-3, with D perhaps TRBD1 (6 bases). The V and J ends lost 4 bases and 3 bases respectively, with 11 bases between them. The germline CDR1 and CDR2 sequences are SQVTM and ANQGSEA. CDR3 length: 13 residues. The CDR3 loop is CSVARDTTDTQYF. CDR3 sequence (DNA): TGCAGCGTTGCCAGGGACACGACAGATACGCAGTATTTT.

For the CDR3, the DNA is TGTGCCAGCAGTCCCCTGGCTAGCGGGGGGACGAAGGAGACCCAGTACTTC. This sequence encodes CASSPLASGGTKETQYF. The chain joins TRBV6-2 or TRBV6-3 to TRBJ2-5; TRBD2 matches at 11 bases. J gave up 5 bases and V 5 bases, and 13 bases lay outside the gene matches. CDR1 is MNHEY and CDR2 is SVGEGT in the germline V gene. This CDR3 contains 17 residues.

The chain employs TRBV6-5 and TRBJ2-7, with 7 nucleotides matching TRBD2. CDR3 length equals 15 residues. V shed 2 bases, J shed 1 base, and the junction held 5 bases outside the gene matches. CDR1 and CDR2 (germline): MNHEY, SVGAGI. Here the CDR3 reads CASSYRRETSYEQYF. CDR3 in DNA: TGTGCCAGCAGTTACAGGCGGGAGACTTCCTACGAGCAGTACTTC.

This clone has a handful of counts. The chain has TRBV2 and TRBJ1-4; the D gene is possibly TRBD1 (5 bases). Per germline, CDR1 SNHLY and CDR2 FYNNEI. Trimming removed 4 bases from V and 7 bases from J, with 13 bases in between. This CDR3 has 14 amino acids. CDR3 residues: CASSVQGLGEKLFF. CDR3 DNA: TGTGCCAGCAGTGTCCAGGGTTTGGGTGAAAAACTGTTTTTT. Combining the CDR3 with reference TRBV2 and TRBJ1-4 gives the whole variable domain EPEVTQTPSHQVTQMGQEVILRCVPISNHLYFYWYRQILGQKVEFLVSFYNNEISEKSEIFDDQFSVERPDGSNFTLKIRSTKLEDSAMYFCASSVQGLGEKLFFGSGTQLSVL.

This clone was observed once. The gene calls are TRBV15 and TRBJ2-2; no firm D call. V dropped 3 bases and J dropped 4 bases, with 12 bases sitting between them. The CDR3 extends over 15 amino acids. Germline CDR1 reads LNHNV; CDR2 reads YYDKDF (reference sequence). CDR3 residues: CATSRERGGTGELFF. CDR3 in DNA: TGTGCCACCAGCAGGGAAAGAGGCGGCACCGGGGAGCTGTTTTTT.

This clone is a singleton in its sample. The chain couples TRBV29-1 to TRBJ2-1; 9 bases match TRBD1. Trimming removed 5 bases from V and 8 bases from J; junction bases left unmatched: 13. CDR3 size: 15 residues. Germline CDR1 is SQVTM and CDR2 is ANQGSEA. The CDR3 DNA sequence: TGCAGCGTTCTTCCAACCGGCACAGGGGGCTATGAGCAGTTCTTC. This encodes CSVLPTGTGGYEQFF.

This clone was observed a few times. This sequence joins TRBV27 and TRBJ1-1, with TRBD1 matching over 7 bases. This CDR3 is built from 13 residues. Unmatched junction bases numbered 2, after V lost 6 bases and J lost 1 base. Germline V gives CDR1 MNHEY, CDR2 SMNVEV (reference sequence). CDR3 amino acids: CASSRTGNTEAFF. In DNA form, the CDR3 reads TGTGCCAGCAGCCGGACAGGGAACACTGAAGCTTTCTTT.